What follows describes a single T cell receptor (beta chain). This specimen belongs to a study of blood T cell repertoires in COVID-19. Study information: COVID-19 samples collected from the United States, Italy and Spain covered acute and convalescent phases. The cDNA or gDNA used as material had been derived from T cells, B-cell-depleted T cells, or PBMCs.

Germline lookup yields CDR1 MNHEY and CDR2 SMNVEV (reference sequence). V was trimmed by 3 bases and J by 7 bases, leaving 12 bases between them. This CDR3 has 13 residues. Profiling relied on immunoSEQ multiplex PCR, and the TCRdb table lists in-frame clones only, not all of them. The table shows fewer than 300,000 clones, with roughly 86% occurring only once. J is TRBJ1-2 and V is TRBV27; D is possibly TRBD1 (5 bases). The sample comprised peripheral blood. This receptor was taken from a man aged 35 to 55 who had recovered from COVID-19. The CDR3 coding sequence is TGTGCCAGCAGTTTTCCGACAGTCCTTGGCTACACCTTC. Encoded protein: CASSFPTVLGYTF.